The entry below describes one T cell receptor beta chain. This specimen comes from a study of cytomegalovirus exposure and HLA in healthy donors. In the study overall: Inside one of the first data releases sat 80 million to 95 million unique TCRs taken from HLA-typed donors. The Caucasian-associated ancestry cluster held about 80% of 300 to 450 genotyped donors.

Use of 60 Vbeta and 13 Jbeta primers characterized the PCR. Profiled with immunoSEQ multiplex PCR; TCRdb holds only in-frame clones, not every one. The profile covers some 65,000 clones, with approximately 75% appearing a single time and approximately 25% taken by the ten largest. CDR1 and CDR2 (germline): SGHDN, FVKESK. V dropped 4 bases and J dropped 5; count of bases not matched to a gene: 7. The CDR3 is made up of 16 amino acids. The gene calls are TRBV14 and TRBJ2-2, with 10 bases that match TRBD1. Specimen: PBMCs. The clonotype was recovered from a man aged 45-65 years in good health and CMV-seropositive. Written as DNA, the CDR3 is TGTGCCAGCAGCCTATTGACAGGGGGCGGAACCGGGGAGCTGTTTTTT. Protein sequence: CASSLLTGGGTGELFF.